The 14 T cell receptor beta chains in this list originate from one sample, sequenced in a study of a mutant IDH1 vaccine in newly diagnosed glioma. Indicated time point: week 5, during vaccination. A single vaccine dose contained 300 ug of mutant IDH1 20-mer peptide, and topical imiquimod was used with it. Their antigens are not known. Sequencing was performed with immunoSEQ multiplex PCR; in TCRdb, only in-frame clones are kept and a portion is missing. The sample lists around 50,000 clones; approximately 90% were seen once. The sample consisted of PBMCs, taken from a glioma patient whose treatment included an IDH1 peptide vaccine. The receptors derive from a woman aged 40 to 55 with glioma.

The gene calls are TRBV5-6 and TRBJ1-3; D is unresolved. Trimming removed 0 bases from V and 0 bases from J, with 10 bases in between. Germline assignment: CDR1 SGHDT and CDR2 YYEEEE. The CDR3 totals 16 residues. The CDR3 bases are TGTGCCAGCAGCTTGGTGGCCGCTGACTCTGGAAACACCATATATTTT. Its protein product is CASSLVAADSGNTIYF.

V is TRBV7-2 and J is TRBJ1-1, with 9 bases that match TRBD1. The CDR3 length is 14 residues. J was trimmed by 4 bases and V by 5 bases; bases with no gene match: 5. Per the germline V gene, CDR1 is SGHTA and CDR2 is FQGNSA. The CDR3, as DNA: TGTGCCAGCAGCCGCGGGACAGGGCGCACTGAAGCTTTCTTT. It encodes CASSRGTGRTEAFF.

The gene calls are TRBV5-6 and TRBJ1-5; D may be TRBD1 (6 bases). The CDR3 runs to 15 residues. The V end was cut by 3 bases, the J end by 2 bases, with 12 bases between. Germline lookup yields CDR1 SGHDT and CDR2 YYEEEE. The CDR3 coding sequence is TGTGCCAGCAGCTCACAGGGTCTCGGCAATCAGCCCCAGCATTTT. This codes for CASSSQGLGNQPQHF.

This chain connects TRBV5-6 to TRBJ2-7; 8 bases are a match to TRBD1. Germline values: CDR1 SGHDT, CDR2 YYEEEE. CDR3 length equals 16 residues. V shed 4 bases and J 2 bases; nucleotides not matched to a gene: 11. This CDR3 reads CASSILQGVRPYEQYF. In DNA form, the CDR3 reads TGTGCCAGCAGCATTCTACAGGGGGTGCGGCCCTACGAGCAGTACTTC.

This chain links TRBV4-3 with TRBJ2-2; 12 bases agree with TRBD2. The CDR3 sequence is 17 residues long. Trimming at V came to 1 base and at J to 3 bases, leaving 3 bases not matched to a gene. The germline CDR1 and CDR2 sequences are LGHNA and YSLEER. The CDR3 spells CASSQALAGGDTGELFF. CDR3 coding DNA: TGCGCCAGCAGCCAAGCTCTAGCGGGGGGGGACACCGGGGAGCTGTTTTTT.

The gene calls are TRBV4-2 and TRBJ1-2; 8 nucleotides align to TRBD1. The CDR3 totals 18 residues. Losses at the gene ends were 4 bases for V and 0 bases for J; bases not matched to a gene: 13. Germline lookup yields CDR1 LGHNA and CDR2 YNFKEQ. Here the CDR3 DNA reads TGTGCCAGCAGCCTGGGGACAGGTACAACCGGGCCTAACTATGGCTACACCTTC. It specifies CASSLGTGTTGPNYGYTF.

This rearrangement joins TRBV30 to TRBJ1-3; D is ambiguous. The CDR3 consists of 14 residues. V was cut by 2 bases and J by 5 bases, with 13 bases left in between. Germline-derived CDR1 and CDR2 are GTSNPN and SVGIG (reference sequence). The CDR3 bases are TGTGCCTGGAGTAAGGTAGCCACCCGAAACACCATATATTTT. This encodes CAWSKVATRNTIYF.

The chain joins TRBV2 to TRBJ2-5; the match to TRBD1 covers 7 bases. This CDR3 has 13 amino acids. Germline V lookup: CDR1 SNHLY, CDR2 FYNNEI. J gave up 6 bases and V 9 bases, and 10 bases lay outside the gene matches. This chain's CDR3 is CASGDSGTQTQYF. The CDR3, as DNA: TGTGCCAGTGGGGACAGTGGGACACAGACCCAGTACTTC.

This clone was detected once. This chain uses TRBV18 with TRBJ2-7; no reliable D call. V lost 3 bases and J lost 1, with 10 bases in between. Germline loops: CDR1 KGHSH, CDR2 LQKENI. CDR3 length: 14 residues. The DNA for the CDR3 is TGTGCCAGCTCACCTCTCGGCGGTTCCTACGAGCAGTACTTC. It yields the protein CASSPLGGSYEQYF.

The gene calls are TRBV19 and TRBJ2-7; TRBD2 agrees at 9 bases. V was clipped by 6 bases and J by 5 bases; unmatched bases: 8. Looked up from germline, CDR1 is LNHDA and CDR2 is SQIVND (reference sequence). CDR3 size: 14 residues. Here the CDR3 reads CASSSGLAFNEQYF. CDR3 DNA: TGTGCCAGTAGCTCGGGACTAGCTTTCAACGAGCAGTACTTC.

The V call is TRBV7-2, the J call TRBJ2-2; D gene unclear. This CDR3 region has 14 residues. The V and J ends lost 0 bases and 0 bases respectively, with 2 bases between them. Germline V gives CDR1 SGHTA, CDR2 FQGNSA. The DNA for the CDR3 is TGTGCCAGCAGCTTAGCCACGAACACCGGGGAGCTGTTTTTT. This gives the protein CASSLATNTGELFF.

In DNA form, the CDR3 reads TGTGCCAGCTTGTGGACGGTTTCTGGAAACACCATATATTTT. It translates to CASLWTVSGNTIYF. The rearrangement links TRBV2 to TRBJ1-3, with no clear D. The CDR3 sequence is 14 residues long. V gave up 8 bases and J gave up 1 base, with 12 bases separating them. Germline V gene data show CDR1 as SNHLY and CDR2 as FYNNEI. The variable domain in full, with the rest retrieved from reference TRBV2 and TRBJ1-3, is EPEVTQTPSHQVTQMGQEVILRCVPISNHLYFYWYRQILGQKVEFLVSFYNNEISEKSEIFDDQFSVERPDGSNFTLKIRSTKLEDSAMYFCASLWTVSGNTIYFGEGSWLTVV.

The chain combines TRBV19 with TRBJ1-1; D might be TRBD1 (6 bases). V shed 7 bases and J shed 0 bases, with 18 bases lying between them. CDR1 is LNHDA, CDR2 SQIVND, per germline (reference sequence). The CDR3 runs 16 residues. In DNA form, the CDR3 reads TGTGCCAGTACGCGGGTGACAGGACGAATGAACACTGAAGCTTTCTTT. Protein sequence: CASTRVTGRMNTEAFF.

The chain carries TRBV30 and TRBJ2-4, with 7 bases identical to TRBD1. Germline V gene sequence: CDR1 GTSNPN, CDR2 SVGIG (reference sequence). J was trimmed by 0 bases and V by 1 base; bases with no gene match: 3. The CDR3 has 15 residues. The CDR3 here is CAWSADRVAKNIQYF. The CDR3 DNA follows: TGTGCCTGGAGTGCAGACAGGGTAGCCAAAAACATTCAGTACTTC.